The text below deals with one T cell receptor beta chain. The antigen it binds to is not known. No base-level quality is on record; no much larger clone is a single base apart. The method was the immunoSEQ multiplex PCR assay. For the multiplex PCR, a mixture combining 60 forward primers for TCR Vbeta segments and 13 reverse primers for TCR Jbeta segments was used. Amplification of the CDR3 region of rearranged TCR beta genes was performed with a multiplex PCR assay on genomic DNA. The Illumina HiSeq System was used to sequence the amplified TCR beta libraries as 87-base-pair reads. From the authors' description of their analysis: Across the 600 to 700 repertoires, a later analysis counted 75 million to 90 million unique TCR beta chains, approximately 12 million of which were shared by at least two donors. A nearest-neighbor algorithm error-corrected the raw reads and collapsed the reads into unique sequences, merging closely related sequences to remove PCR and sequencing errors. To assign V, D and J gene segments, CDR3 sequences were aligned to IMGT reference sequences. For a sequence to be retained, a match of at least six nucleotides was required to both a V gene segment and a J gene segment. A rearrangement counted as productive if the CDR3 had no stop codons and remained in frame with V and J, and every other rearrangement counted as non-productive. Following IMGT convention, CDR3 was defined as the stretch from the second conserved V-encoded cysteine up to the conserved J-encoded phenylalanine. Sequences without an unambiguous match to a single V gene segment were excluded from the earlier analysis of about 600 of the donors. In an earlier analysis of some 590 of the donors, V segments were called functional above 56.7% productive rearrangements and were called segregating when the between-donor standard deviation exceeded 5%. A statistical classification framework was developed to diagnose cytomegalovirus status using the catalog of TCR beta chain sequences. In a later analysis, V and J genes were assigned by comparing TCR nucleotide sequences against IMGT/GENE-DB human TR gene sequences. A later analysis assigned CDR3 sequences and most-parsimonious VDJ recombination scenarios with the TCRdist pipeline. In a later analysis, every TCR beta chain was defined by the combination of its CDR3 amino acid sequence and its V-gene family, and reads without a unique V-gene family were dropped. A later analysis removed nearly 600 highly shared, low-generation-probability nucleotide sequences to deal with suspected cross-contamination and a sequencing artifact. For each public chain, a later analysis derived a clonal expansion index from normalized ranks of inferred template counts within each repertoire. A later analysis computed generation probabilities with a VDJ recombination model fitted to out-of-frame rearrangements, and checked the results against IGoR. In a later analysis, hypergeometric tests were used to score TCR-TCR, TCR-HLA and TCR-CMV co-occurrence, with a repertoire-size bias correction applied to TCR pairs. False discovery rates were estimated in a later analysis by permuting HLA or CMV assignments 20 times. In a later analysis, co-occurring TCRs were grouped with DBSCAN, and TCRdist sequence similarity was added when clustering was performed within HLA-allele-positive subsets. Repertoires with fewer than 30,000 or more than 120,000 public chains, plus five repertoires with anomalous nucleotide sharing, were excluded from co-occurrence clustering. TCRdb stores this immuneACCESS table with in-frame sequences only. Part of the clones is absent; in the studies checked, under half of the shortfall reflects unresolved V genes, and no reason is known for the rest. Clone size and V and J calls were adopted from that table, with D and trimming inferred from the DNA. The sample profile shows around 120,000 clones; roughly 70% of them were found once. 4% to 5% of the sample goes to the ten largest clones.

The cohort comprised 670 or so healthy bone marrow donors. All cohort members were sampled while nominally healthy, although unrecorded immune exposures were likely present. The donor tested CMV seronegative and was one of the 352 seronegative cohort members. Every donor gave a peripheral blood sample, and the peripheral blood mononuclear cells from that sample were used for TCR beta sequencing. The Qiagen DNeasy Blood Extraction Kit was used to extract genomic DNA from the blood cell samples. V trim: 3 bases; J trim: 2 bases; unmatched bases: 6. Sequences SGDLS (CDR1) and YYNGEE (CDR2) are obtained from the germline V gene. The CDR3 sequence holds 16 residues, the cysteine and phenylalanine included. Left in the record is the CDR3 DNA by itself, 48 bases read in frame from the first base. This record belongs to a study of cytomegalovirus exposure and HLA in healthy donors (TCRdb year 2017). Looking at the study overall: An earlier analysis of roughly 630 of the donors reported roughly 270 Gb of sequence data and 100 million to 140 million unique TCR beta sequences from roughly 200 million T cells. An earlier analysis of fewer than 750 of the donors used high-throughput TCR beta sequencing to judge whether each TCR beta V gene segment behaved as functional or pseudogenic. Genome-wide SNP genotypes for about 65% of the 666 donors were used in a later genetic analysis, which treated that subset as a discovery cohort. The T cell repertoires of 666 subjects were profiled by immunosequencing and related to cytomegalovirus serostatus. The aim of the study was to test whether cataloging public T cell receptors could identify signatures of past pathogen exposure. Both class I and class II loci were covered by HLA typing, at four-digit resolution. The later analysis used no new phenotypic data to find candidate immune exposures, relying instead on TCR beta sequences and their occurrence across donors. Approximately 310 gigabases of sequencing data and approximately 91 million unique TCR sequences made up an early release that covered over 550 HLA-typed donors. Four or five DR-DQ haplotypes were handled as single units for association and clustering because linkage in the cohort was strong. In addition to the first cohort of several hundred subjects, a separate validation cohort of 130 or so different subjects was used. A later analysis re-examined previously published TCR beta repertoires from around 670 donors and added high-resolution HLA genotyping to investigate patterns of TCR occurrence. Every repertoire in the discovery cohort had been generated on one and the same sequencing platform. Across 300 to 400 genotyped donors of the cohort, an average of roughly 230,000 unique TCR beta nucleotide sequences per donor were sequenced, and roughly a sixth of those sequences were non-productive. Alongside the repertoire data, information on donor age, sex, ethnicity and CMV serostatus was compiled. The number of donors typed differed by locus, with about 629-630 for A, B, C, DRB1 and DQB1, around 560 for DQA1, about 610 for DPA1, and roughly 450 for DPB1. To predict cytomegalovirus infection status, the study combined high-throughput TCR immunosequencing, statistical association of individual TCRs with disease status, and machine learning. Of the 398 genotyped donors, over 70% fell in the genetic ancestry cluster associated with self-reported Caucasian donors.

Overall results and qualifications from the work: It was suggested by the authors that the approach could potentially be generalized to other disease states and immunological phenotypes. A later genetic analysis reported fewer N-insertions in productive TCRs among donors in an Asian-associated ancestry cluster than the roughly 690-donor mean. Most CMV-associated TCR beta chains appeared to be HLA-restricted in a later analysis, and the HLA associations seemed to be driven largely by CMV exposure. This cohort had only TCR beta chains sequenced, and the lack of alpha or paired-chain data limited which features could be detected. A later analysis reported that several top co-occurrence clusters appeared linked to parvovirus B19, influenza, CMV and Epstein-Barr virus. The classifier was reported to diagnose cytomegalovirus status with high specificity and sensitivity in both the original and validation cohorts. Across donors, most TCR sequences were observed very rarely, whereas some public TCRs were present in many individuals. In an earlier analysis of fewer than 750 of the donors, most TCR beta V segments were observed in productive rearrangements about 90% or about 30% of the time, broadly matching IMGT annotations. Some IMGT-functional V segments, including TRBV6-2 and TRBV6-3, could not be distinguished by the 87-base-pair reads and were therefore excluded. Specific HLA alleles were associated with roughly 17,000 TCR beta sequences at a false discovery rate of 0.05 in a later analysis. Correlated functional status among segregating V segments might reflect linkage disequilibrium, but an unknown experimental factor could not be ruled out. Sequencing depth was assumed to be roughly uniform across donors in the presence/absence analyses, though that assumption may not hold. Because HLA typing was missing for some donors at each locus, association tests included only the typed subset. In vitro tests confirmed that a few of the cytomegalovirus-associated TCR beta chains recognize cytomegalovirus antigens. According to a later analysis, TCR association rates differed among HLA loci, with DRB1 alleles showing the most associated TCRs and HLA-C alleles showing the fewest. The only immune exposure information available for the cohort was CMV serostatus. Because counts were too low, 15 to 20 rarely observed V segments, including chromosome 9 orphons, were excluded from the earlier analysis of roughly 580 of the donors. In a later analysis, HLA-associated TCR beta chains were found to be more clonally expanded and to have lower generation probabilities than equally common non-associated chains. An association between a missense DCLRE1C variant and V-gene and J-gene trimming of TCR beta chains was found in a later genetic analysis and replicated in an independent cohort. A cluster of highly shared sequence variants was judged likely to represent a technical artifact of the sequencing pipeline. A further reported finding was that TCR beta sequences accurately predicted the HLA-A and HLA-B alleles for most subjects in the first cohort. Strong co-occurrence of HLA alleles, especially DR and DQ, made assigning TCR associations to individual alleles difficult. The study listed 150 to 200 TCR beta chains as associated with cytomegalovirus.

The sample consisted of PBMCs. The chain employs TRBV9 and TRBJ1-2, with 11 junctional bases fitting TRBD1. This sequence was found in a woman in her thirties or forties in good health and CMV-seronegative. At the DNA level, the sequence is TGTGCCAGCAGCGGCGGACAGGGGGCGATCAACTATGGCTACACCTTC. Its translation is CASSGGQGAINYGYTF.